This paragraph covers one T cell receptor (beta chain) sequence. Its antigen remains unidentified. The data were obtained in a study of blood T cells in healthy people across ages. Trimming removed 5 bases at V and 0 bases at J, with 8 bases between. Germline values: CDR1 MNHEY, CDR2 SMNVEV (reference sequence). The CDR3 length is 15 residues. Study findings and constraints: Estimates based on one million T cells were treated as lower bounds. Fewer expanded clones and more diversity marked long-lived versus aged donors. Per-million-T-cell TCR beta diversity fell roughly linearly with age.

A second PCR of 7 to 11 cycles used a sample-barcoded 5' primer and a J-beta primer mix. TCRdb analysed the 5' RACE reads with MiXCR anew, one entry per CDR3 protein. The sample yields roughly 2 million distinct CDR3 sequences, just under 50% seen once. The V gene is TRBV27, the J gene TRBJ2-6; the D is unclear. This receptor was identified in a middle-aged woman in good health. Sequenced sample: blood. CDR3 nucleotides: TGTGCCAGCAGTGCACTTCGCTCTGGGGCCAACGTCCTGACTTTC. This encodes CASSALRSGANVLTF.